The rows below give T cell receptor beta chains drawn from one sample of a study of patients and donors after allogeneic stem cell transplantation. MiXCR, applied by TCRdb to the RT-PCR reads, yields one record per CDR3 protein. The profile covers roughly 880,000 distinct CDR3 sequences, with roughly 18% appearing a single time and 6% taken by the ten largest. The sample comprised blood, either unsorted or a sorted T cell fraction (not recorded which). These receptors all come from a human donor who was either an allogeneic HSCT recipient or a stem cell or donor lymphocyte infusion donor (not recorded which). It is not recorded whose cells these are; they may come from a transplant donor. Both conserved end residues are part of each CDR3. A D gene is named only where the DNA matches it firmly. A row's size may be missing; if present it is once, few, many or a size class.

J gene	D gene	clone size	V gene	CDR3 DNA	CDR3 protein
TRBJ2-3	NA	few	TRBV5-1	TGCGCCAGCAGCCTCCTCGGGGGAGAGGCAGATACGCAGTATTTT	CASSLLGGEADTQYF
TRBJ1-2	TRBD1	many	TRBV12-3/TRBV12-4	TGTGCCAGCAGGGGACAGGGGTTGGGCTATGGCTACACCTTC	CASRGQGLGYGYTF
TRBJ2-1	NA	few	TRBV24-1	TGTGCCACCAGGAAAACAGATTACAATGAGCAGTTCTTC	CATRKTDYNEQFF
TRBJ2-2	TRBD2	few	TRBV4-2	TGTGCCAGCAGCCAAGAAAGGGGCGGGGGAGTCACCGGGGAGCTGTTTTTT	CASSQERGGGVTGELFF
TRBJ2-1	TRBD1	NA	TRBV4-2	TGTGCCAGCAGCCCTCAGGGGGCAGGGGGTATCGATGAGCAGTTCTTC	CASSPQGAGGIDEQFF
TRBJ2-7	TRBD1	NA	TRBV12-3/TRBV12-4	TGTGCCAGCAGTGCGACGGGACAGATCTACGAGCAGTACTTC	CASSATGQIYEQYF
TRBJ2-3	NA	few	TRBV5-6	TGTGCCAGCAGCTCCGGGGCGGCTATGGAGTATTTT	CASSSGAAMEYF
TRBJ1-2	NA	NA	TRBV13	TGTGCCAGTAACCTAGGGACGGACTCTTTGACTCTTGGCTACACCTTC	CASNLGTDSLTLGYTF
TRBJ1-1	NA	few	TRBV7-9	TGTGCCAGCAGCTTAAGGCGGGTAGGTGGGAACACTGAAGCTTTCTTT	CASSLRRVGGNTEAFF
TRBJ1-2	TRBD1	NA	TRBV20-1	TGCAGTGCTAGAGATCCCGGGACAGCTTACACCTTC	CSARDPGTAYTF
TRBJ2-7	TRBD1	NA	TRBV29-1	TGCAGCGGCAGCTCCGGGACAGGATTTTACGAGCAGTACTTC	CSGSSGTGFYEQYF
TRBJ2-7	TRBD2	few	TRBV10-3	TGTGCCATCAGGCGGGAGGCCCTATACGAGCAGTACTTC	CAIRREALYEQYF
TRBJ1-1	NA	NA	TRBV9	TGTGCCAGCAGGGGCGTGGGAAACACTGAAGCTTTCTTT	CASRGVGNTEAFF
TRBJ2-2	NA	NA	TRBV10-3	TGTGCCATCAGGGACAGCGCGAACACCGGGGAGCTGTTTTTT	CAIRDSANTGELFF
TRBJ1-4	NA	NA	TRBV7-9	TGTGCCAGCAGCCTCCTTGCTGGGGCCGGTGAAAAACTGTTTTTT	CASSLLAGAGEKLFF
TRBJ1-2	NA	NA	TRBV7-2	TGTGCCAGCAGCCCTAAAGGGCAGATTCTCTTGAGGGGCTACACCTTC	CASSPKGQILLRGYTF
TRBJ2-1	TRBD2	few	TRBV27	TGTGCCAGCAGTTTAATAGCGGGGGGTACCGCCCCCGGTGAGCAGTTCTTC	CASSLIAGGTAPGEQFF
TRBJ1-1	NA	many	TRBV4-2	TGTGCCAGCAGCCAAGAGGGGCTTAATTCGGAAGCTTTCTTT	CASSQEGLNSEAFF
TRBJ1-1	NA	many	TRBV25-1	TGTGCCAGCAGTGAATGGGGACAACTGTACACTGAAGCTTTCTTT	CASSEWGQLYTEAFF
TRBJ1-6	NA	NA	TRBV12-3/TRBV12-4	TGTGCCAGCAGTTTAAACCAGGGGAAGAATTCACCCCTCCACTTT	CASSLNQGKNSPLHF
TRBJ2-1	NA	many	TRBV3-1	TGTGCCAGCAGCCCAGCCGGGGGGCGAGGGAATGAGCAGTTCTTC	CASSPAGGRGNEQFF
TRBJ2-3	NA	NA	TRBV20-1	TGCAGTGCTAGAGGCCCCAGGGCCCAACGGCGGTGGGAAACGCAGTATTTT	CSARGPRAQRRWETQYF
TRBJ1-1	NA	NA	TRBV9	TGTGCCAGCAGCGTAGGGCCAGGCTCGTCGTATGACACTGAAGCTTTCTTT	CASSVGPGSSYDTEAFF
TRBJ2-5	NA	NA	TRBV12-3/TRBV12-4	TGTGCCAGCAGTTTAGCGCGGGGATCGGAGACCCAGTACTTC	CASSLARGSETQYF
TRBJ2-3	NA	once	TRBV6-1	TGTGCCAGCAGACGAAAACCTGGAGATACGCAGTATTTT	CASRRKPGDTQYF
TRBJ1-1	NA	few	TRBV25-1	TGTGCCAGCAGTGAGACTTTATCCTCCGAAGCTTTCTTT	CASSETLSSEAFF
TRBJ2-3	TRBD2	NA	TRBV7-3	TGTGCCAGCAGCCCGCGGGGTAAAGCGGGGGGCACAGATACGCAGTATTTT	CASSPRGKAGGTDTQYF
TRBJ2-7	TRBD1	many	TRBV5-5	TGTGCCAGCAGAAACCAGGGACAGTTCTACGAGCAGTACTTC	CASRNQGQFYEQYF
TRBJ2-7	NA	NA	TRBV11-2	TGTGCCAGCAGCTTAGGGACAACATTCTCCTACGAGCAGTACTTC	CASSLGTTFSYEQYF
TRBJ2-3	NA	NA	TRBV5-1	TGCGCCAGCAGCCCCGTCTCAGGGCCTGGGTATACGCAGTATTTT	CASSPVSGPGYTQYF
TRBJ1-6	NA	few	TRBV5-1	TGCGCCAGCAGCTTGGTGGAGCACCACACCTCGAATTCACCCCTCCACTTT	CASSLVEHHTSNSPLHF
TRBJ2-1	NA	NA	TRBV4-3	TGCGCCAGCAGCCAACGTACCGGGACAAACAATGAGCAGTTCTTC	CASSQRTGTNNEQFF
TRBJ2-1	TRBD2	few	TRBV20-1	TGCAGTGCTAACTCGGGACTAGCGGACAATGAGCAGTTCTTC	CSANSGLADNEQFF
TRBJ2-7	NA	NA	TRBV4-1	TGCGCCAGCAGCCAGATAGCCTCGTACGAGCAGTACTTC	CASSQIASYEQYF
TRBJ2-1	TRBD2	few	TRBV9	TGTGCCAGCAGCATTACTAGCGGGGGGGCCAAAGACAATGAGCAGTTCTTC	CASSITSGGAKDNEQFF
TRBJ2-1	TRBD2	NA	TRBV12-5	TGTGCTAGTGGTTTGGTACGGGTGACTACGAGCGGGGTTGACAATGAGCAGTTCTTC	CASGLVRVTTSGVDNEQFF
TRBJ2-7	NA	few	TRBV5-1	TGCGCCAGCAGCTTGGGGGGGAACCTGGACTCCTACGAGCAGTACTTC	CASSLGGNLDSYEQYF
TRBJ2-3	NA	NA	TRBV12-3/TRBV12-4	TGTGCCAGCGCCCTAGGCGCCCAAAGCACAGATACGCAGTATTTT	CASALGAQSTDTQYF
TRBJ1-1	NA	NA	TRBV5-1	TGCGCCAGCAGCTTCTGGGGATCAGCGGACACTGAAGCTTTCTTT	CASSFWGSADTEAFF
TRBJ2-5	TRBD1	few	TRBV5-1	TGCGCCAGCAGCTCGATGGGGACAGGGCAAGAGACCCAGTACTTC	CASSSMGTGQETQYF
TRBJ1-1	NA	once	TRBV18	TGTGCCAGCTCACATGCGGGACGGAAGAACACTGAAGCTTTCTTT	CASSHAGRKNTEAFF
TRBJ2-5	TRBD2	many	TRBV7-9	TGTGCCAGCAGCCGACTAGCGGGAGGGCAAGAGACCCAGTACTTC	CASSRLAGGQETQYF
TRBJ2-2	NA	NA	TRBV25-1	TGTGCCAGCAGTGAGCACCGGGGCCGGGGCTCCGGGGAGCTGTTTTTT	CASSEHRGRGSGELFF
TRBJ2-5	TRBD1	few	TRBV18	TGTGCCAGCTCACCAGAAAGGGGGCGCGATATGGAGACCCAGTACTTC	CASSPERGRDMETQYF
TRBJ1-1	TRBD1	NA	TRBV4-3	TGCGCCAGCAGCCAAGCAACAGGGGCTGAAGCTTTCTTT	CASSQATGAEAFF
TRBJ1-1	NA	few	TRBV10-3	TGTGCCATCAGTCAGGGGTTGAACACTGAAGCTTTCTTT	CAISQGLNTEAFF
TRBJ2-2	NA	NA	TRBV7-8	TGTGCCAGCATTAAGGACATTTGGGGCACCGGGGAGCTGTTTTTT	CASIKDIWGTGELFF
TRBJ1-2	TRBD1	many	TRBV12-3/TRBV12-4	TGTGCCAGCAGTTTCGGACAGGGGGAAACCGGAGGCTACACCTTC	CASSFGQGETGGYTF
TRBJ1-4	NA	NA	TRBV7-9	TGTGCCAGCAGCCCAGGCCCGGGTGGGAAACTGTTTTTT	CASSPGPGGKLFF
TRBJ2-7	TRBD2	few	TRBV20-1	TGCAGTGCTAGAGATTTAGCGGGGGTCCACGAGCAGTACTTC	CSARDLAGVHEQYF
TRBJ2-5	NA	once	TRBV20-1	TGCAGTGCTAGTATGGGACGCGCGGGGAGCCAGTACTTC	CSASMGRAGSQYF